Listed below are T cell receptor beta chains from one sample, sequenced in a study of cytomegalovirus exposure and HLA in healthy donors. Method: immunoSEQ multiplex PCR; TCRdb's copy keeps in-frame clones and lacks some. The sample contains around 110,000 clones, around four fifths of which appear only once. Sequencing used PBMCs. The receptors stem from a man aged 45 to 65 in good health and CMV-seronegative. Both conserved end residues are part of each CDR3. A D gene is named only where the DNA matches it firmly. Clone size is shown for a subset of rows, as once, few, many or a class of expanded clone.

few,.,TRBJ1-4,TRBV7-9,TGTGCCAGCAGCCCAGTTACAGGCAGGCAATCTAATGAAAAACTGTTTTTT,CASSPVTGRQSNEKLFF
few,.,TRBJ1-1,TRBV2,TGTGCCAGCAGTGAATTTGGGAGGGGAGGGACTGAAGCTTTCTTT,CASSEFGRGGTEAFF
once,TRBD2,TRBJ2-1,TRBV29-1,TGCAGCTCGGGGGGGGACCACAATGAGCAGTTCTTC,CSSGGDHNEQFF
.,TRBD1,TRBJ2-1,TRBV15,TGTGCCACCAGCAGGACATCGGACAGGGCGTACAATGAGCAGTTCTTC,CATSRTSDRAYNEQFF
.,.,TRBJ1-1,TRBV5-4,TGTGCCAGCAGCTTGGGAGACACTGAAGCTTTCTTT,CASSLGDTEAFF
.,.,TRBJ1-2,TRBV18,TGTGCCAGCTCAACCGGGAGTTCGGACGGAACTAACTATGGCTACACCTTC,CASSTGSSDGTNYGYTF
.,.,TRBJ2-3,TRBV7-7,TGTGCCAGCAGCTTGTCGTACACAGATACGCAGTATTTT,CASSLSYTDTQYF
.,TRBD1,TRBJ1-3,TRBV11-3,TGTGCCAGCAGCTCCGGACAGGGGAACACCATATATTTT,CASSSGQGNTIYF
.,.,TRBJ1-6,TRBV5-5,TGTGCCAGCAGCTTGAGCGGACAGAGCTATTCACCCCTCCACTTT,CASSLSGQSYSPLHF
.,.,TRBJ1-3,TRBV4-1,TGCGCCAGCAGCCAAGAAGGGGCTGGAAACACCATATATTTT,CASSQEGAGNTIYF